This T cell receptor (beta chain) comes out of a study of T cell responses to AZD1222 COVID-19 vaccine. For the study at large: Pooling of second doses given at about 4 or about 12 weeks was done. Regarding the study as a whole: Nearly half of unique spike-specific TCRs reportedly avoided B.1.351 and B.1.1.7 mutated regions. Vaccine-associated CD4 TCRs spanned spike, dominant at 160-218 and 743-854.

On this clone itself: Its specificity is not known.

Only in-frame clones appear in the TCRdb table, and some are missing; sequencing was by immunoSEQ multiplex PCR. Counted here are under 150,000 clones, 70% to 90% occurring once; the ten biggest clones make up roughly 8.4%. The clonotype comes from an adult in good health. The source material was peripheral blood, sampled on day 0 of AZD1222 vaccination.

The CDR3 DNA reads TGTGCCAGCAGCCAAGCGCAGGCAGCTGGAAACACCATATATTTT. Encoded protein: CASSQAQAAGNTIYF. The chain couples TRBV3-1 (or the pseudogene TRBV3-2) to TRBJ1-3; no reliable D call. Germline assignment: CDR1 LGHDT and CDR2 YNNKEL (reference sequence). This CDR3 comprises 15 residues. V was shortened by 1 base and J by 2 bases, with 9 bases between the two germline ends.